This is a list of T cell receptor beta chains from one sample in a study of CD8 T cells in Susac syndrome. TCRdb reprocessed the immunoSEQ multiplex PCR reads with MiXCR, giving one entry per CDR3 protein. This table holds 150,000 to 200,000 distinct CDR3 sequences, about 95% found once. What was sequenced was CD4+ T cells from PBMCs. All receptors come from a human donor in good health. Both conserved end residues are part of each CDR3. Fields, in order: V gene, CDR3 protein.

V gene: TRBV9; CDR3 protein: CASAARSGANVLTF
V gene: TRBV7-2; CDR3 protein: CASSLGWETQYF
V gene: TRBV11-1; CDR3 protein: CASSLSRVVGETQYF
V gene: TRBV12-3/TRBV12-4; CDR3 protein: CASILHRPGLAAPGSQETQYF
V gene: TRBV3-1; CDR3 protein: CASSQDSGVANEQYF
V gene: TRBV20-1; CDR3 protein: CSAPSRRGGAYEQYF
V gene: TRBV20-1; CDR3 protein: CSARDRRGVADTQYF
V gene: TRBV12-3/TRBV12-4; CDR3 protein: CASTRQSNQPQHF
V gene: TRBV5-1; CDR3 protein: CASWTSGTNNEQFF
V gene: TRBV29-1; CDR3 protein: CSVPRPGSYEQYF
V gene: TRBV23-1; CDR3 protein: CASSQWTAYSNQPQHF
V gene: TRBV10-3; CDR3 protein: CAIRGRSSSNYGYTF
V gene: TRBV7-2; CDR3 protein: CASSPPGGRANSPLHF
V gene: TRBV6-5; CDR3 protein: CASSRRTGHQPQHF
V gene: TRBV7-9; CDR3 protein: CASSLVAGAVREQYF
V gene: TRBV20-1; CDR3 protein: CSAQTSGLPYEQYF
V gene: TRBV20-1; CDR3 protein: CSARDTTGNTEAFF
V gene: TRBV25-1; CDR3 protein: CASSESGVGTEAFF
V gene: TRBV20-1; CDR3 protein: CSAWRGTSYEQYF
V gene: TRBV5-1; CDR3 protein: CASSLVGDEQYF
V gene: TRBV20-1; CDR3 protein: CSARLISQRGGSYEQYF
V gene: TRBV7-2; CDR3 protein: CASSLGTAYNEQFF
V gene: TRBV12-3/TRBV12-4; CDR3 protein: CASSFAGQEKLFF
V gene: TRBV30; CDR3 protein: CAWSTQAFGTEAFF
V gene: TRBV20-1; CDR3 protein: CSARDLRDRVGYTF
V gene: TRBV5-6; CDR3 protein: CASSQLERGAGANVLTF
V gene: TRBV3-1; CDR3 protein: CASAVAGSTDTQYF
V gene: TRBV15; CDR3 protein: CATSRDWAAGANVLTF
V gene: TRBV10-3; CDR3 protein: CAISESSGAERPFF
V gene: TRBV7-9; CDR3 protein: CASSLGRQENEKLFF
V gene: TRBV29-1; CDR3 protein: CSASYGASYEQYF
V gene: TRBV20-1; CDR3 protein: CSARDRESQPQHF
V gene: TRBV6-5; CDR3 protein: CASSPTATNEKLFF
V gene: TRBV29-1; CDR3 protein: CSVDQAGGYGYTF
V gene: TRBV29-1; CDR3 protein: CSVGGTGGKNTEAFF